This T cell receptor (beta chain) was sequenced during a study of cytomegalovirus exposure and HLA in healthy donors. Study-wide findings and caveats: In vitro data verified three CMV-associated chains as specific for CMV antigens. The study recorded 150 to 200 TCR beta chains that were cytomegalovirus-associated.

The germline CDR1 and CDR2 sequences are SGHTA and FQGNSA. V was pared by 5 bases and J by 2 bases, with 16 bases between. This CDR3 has 15 residues. Separate from the approximately 700-subject first cohort was the approximately 130-subject validation cohort, to which the donors belonged. Measured with immunoSEQ multiplex PCR; TCRdb has only the in-frame clones, and not every one. Of roughly 220,000 clones in the sample, 85% to 95% were seen once. In the case of this clone: The antigen remains undetermined.

The V call is TRBV7-2, the J call TRBJ2-7; TRBD2 might be the D (6 bases). The material sequenced was PBMCs. The receptor was isolated from a woman under 30 in good health and CMV-seronegative. The CDR3 nucleotides read TGTGCCAGCAGCCGCATGCCGGGAGACCCCTACGAGCAGTACTTC. Amino acid sequence: CASSRMPGDPYEQYF.